The source of this T cell receptor beta chain is a study of blood T cell repertoires in COVID-19. Study at large: The United States, Italy and Spain provided the acute and convalescent COVID-19 samples. T cells, B-cell-depleted T cells, or PBMCs provided the cDNA or gDNA that served as material.

Using immunoSEQ multiplex PCR, the repertoire was profiled, and TCRdb retains in-frame clones only, with some absent. The sample has roughly 270,000 clones; about four fifths are singletons. All enrollees were roughly 18 to 89 years old and from 20 to 30 US areas. Exposed enrollees encountered a COVID-19 case at some point within 2 weeks before study entry. This CDR3 is built from 15 residues. CDR1 is KGHSH and CDR2 is LQKENI in the germline V gene. V was trimmed by 3 bases and J by 1 base, leaving 12 bases between them. This receptor was taken from a man between 35 and 55 years old who had been exposed to COVID-19. The chain carries TRBV18 and TRBJ1-1, with D possibly being TRBD1 (6 bases). The sample taken for sequencing was PBMCs or T cells enriched from blood (not recorded which). CDR3 loop: CASSPMGGPNTEAFF. In DNA form, the CDR3 reads TGTGCCAGCTCACCCATGGGGGGGCCGAACACTGAAGCTTTCTTT.